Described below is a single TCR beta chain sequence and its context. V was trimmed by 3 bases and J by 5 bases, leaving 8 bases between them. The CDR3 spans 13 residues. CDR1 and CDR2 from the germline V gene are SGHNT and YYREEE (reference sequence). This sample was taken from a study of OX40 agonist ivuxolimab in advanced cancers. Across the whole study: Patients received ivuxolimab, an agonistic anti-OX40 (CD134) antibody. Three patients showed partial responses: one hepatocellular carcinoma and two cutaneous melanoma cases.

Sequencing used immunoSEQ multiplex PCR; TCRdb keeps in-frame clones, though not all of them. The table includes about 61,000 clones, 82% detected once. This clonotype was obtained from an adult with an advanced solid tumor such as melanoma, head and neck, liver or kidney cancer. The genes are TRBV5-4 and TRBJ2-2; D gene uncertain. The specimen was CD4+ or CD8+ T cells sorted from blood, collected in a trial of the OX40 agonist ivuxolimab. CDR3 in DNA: TGTGCCAGCAGCTGGCTGAAGACCGGGGAGCTGTTTTTT. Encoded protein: CASSWLKTGELFF.